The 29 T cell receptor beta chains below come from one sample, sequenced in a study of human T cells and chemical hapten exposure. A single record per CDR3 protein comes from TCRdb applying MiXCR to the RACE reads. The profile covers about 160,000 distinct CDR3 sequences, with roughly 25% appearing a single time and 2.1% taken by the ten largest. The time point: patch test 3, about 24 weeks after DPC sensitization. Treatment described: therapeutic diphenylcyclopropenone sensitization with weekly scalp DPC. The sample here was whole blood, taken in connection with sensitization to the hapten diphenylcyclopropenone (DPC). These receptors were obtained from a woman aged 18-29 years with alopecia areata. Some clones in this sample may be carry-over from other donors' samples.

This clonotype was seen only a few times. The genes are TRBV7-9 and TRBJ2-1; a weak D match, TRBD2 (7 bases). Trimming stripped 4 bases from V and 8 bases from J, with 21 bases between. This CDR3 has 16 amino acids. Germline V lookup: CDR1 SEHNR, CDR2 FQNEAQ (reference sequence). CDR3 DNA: TGTGCCAGCAGCTCAGGGAGGGGGGCCGGTAATGATGAGCAGTTCTTC. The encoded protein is CASSSGRGAGNDEQFF.

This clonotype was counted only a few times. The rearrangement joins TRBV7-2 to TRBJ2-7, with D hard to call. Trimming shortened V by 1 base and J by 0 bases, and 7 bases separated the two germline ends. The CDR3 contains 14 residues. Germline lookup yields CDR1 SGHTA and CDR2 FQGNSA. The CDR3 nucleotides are TGTGCCAGCAGCTTAGGGTTGAGCTCCTACGAGCAGTACTTC. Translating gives CASSLGLSSYEQYF.

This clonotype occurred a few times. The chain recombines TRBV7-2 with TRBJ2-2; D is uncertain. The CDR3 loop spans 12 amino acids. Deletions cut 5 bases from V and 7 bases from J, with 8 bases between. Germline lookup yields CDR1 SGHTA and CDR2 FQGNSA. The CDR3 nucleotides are TGTGCCAGCAGCCTTACACTCGGGGAGCTGTTTTTT. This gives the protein CASSLTLGELFF.

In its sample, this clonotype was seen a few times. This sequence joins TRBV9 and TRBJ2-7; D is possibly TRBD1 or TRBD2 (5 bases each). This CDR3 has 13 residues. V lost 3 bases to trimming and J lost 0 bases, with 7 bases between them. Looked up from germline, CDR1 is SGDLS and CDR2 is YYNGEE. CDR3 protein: CASSGGYSYEQYF. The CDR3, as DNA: TGTGCCAGCAGCGGGGGGTACTCCTACGAGCAGTACTTC.

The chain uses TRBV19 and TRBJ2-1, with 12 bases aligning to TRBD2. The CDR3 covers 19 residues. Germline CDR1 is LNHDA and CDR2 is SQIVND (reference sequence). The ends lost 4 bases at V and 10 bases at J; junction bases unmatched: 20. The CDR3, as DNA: TGTGCCAGTAGTACCAAGCCCCTACGACTAGCGGGGGACTCGGAGGAGCAGTTCTTC. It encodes CASSTKPLRLAGDSEEQFF.

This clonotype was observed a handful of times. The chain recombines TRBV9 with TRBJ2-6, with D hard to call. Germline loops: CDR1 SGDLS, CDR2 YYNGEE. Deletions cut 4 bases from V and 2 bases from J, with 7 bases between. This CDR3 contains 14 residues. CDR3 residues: CASSPQTGANVLTF. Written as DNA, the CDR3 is TGTGCCAGCAGCCCCCAGACTGGGGCCAACGTCCTGACTTTC.

The CDR3 loop reads CASSLKGSPLHF. In DNA, the CDR3 is TGTGCCAGCAGCTTAAAGGGATCACCCCTCCACTTT. The genes are TRBV5-6 and TRBJ1-6; D gene unclear. V lost 2 bases to trimming and J lost 10 bases, with 7 bases between them. CDR1 and CDR2 from the germline V gene are SGHDT and YYEEEE. This CDR3 contains 12 residues.

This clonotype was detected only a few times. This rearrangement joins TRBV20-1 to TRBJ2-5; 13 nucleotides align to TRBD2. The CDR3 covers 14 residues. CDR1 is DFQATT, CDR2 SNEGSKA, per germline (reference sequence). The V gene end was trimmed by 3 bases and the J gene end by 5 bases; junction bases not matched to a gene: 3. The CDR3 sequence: CSASGTSGTETQYF. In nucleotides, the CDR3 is TGCAGTGCTAGTGGGACTAGCGGGACTGAGACCCAGTACTTC.

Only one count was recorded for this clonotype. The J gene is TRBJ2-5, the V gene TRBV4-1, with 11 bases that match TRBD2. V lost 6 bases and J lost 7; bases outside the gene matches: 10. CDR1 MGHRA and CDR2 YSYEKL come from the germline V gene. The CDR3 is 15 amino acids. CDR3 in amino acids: CASRATSGGPGTQYF. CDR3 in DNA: TGCGCCAGCAGGGCAACTAGCGGGGGCCCAGGGACCCAGTACTTC.

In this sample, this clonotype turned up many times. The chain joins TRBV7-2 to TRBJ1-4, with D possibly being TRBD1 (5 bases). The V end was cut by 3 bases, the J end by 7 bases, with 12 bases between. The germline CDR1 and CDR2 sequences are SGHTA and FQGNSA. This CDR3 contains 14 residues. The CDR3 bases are TGTGCCAGCAGCTTGGGGCAGGGCTTTGAAAAACTGTTTTTT. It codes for CASSLGQGFEKLFF.

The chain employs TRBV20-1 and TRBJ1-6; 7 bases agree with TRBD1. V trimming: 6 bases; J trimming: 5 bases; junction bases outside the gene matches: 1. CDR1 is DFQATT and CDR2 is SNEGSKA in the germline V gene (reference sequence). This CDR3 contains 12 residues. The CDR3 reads CSADRNNSPLHF. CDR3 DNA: TGCAGTGCGGACAGGAATAATTCACCCCTCCACTTT.

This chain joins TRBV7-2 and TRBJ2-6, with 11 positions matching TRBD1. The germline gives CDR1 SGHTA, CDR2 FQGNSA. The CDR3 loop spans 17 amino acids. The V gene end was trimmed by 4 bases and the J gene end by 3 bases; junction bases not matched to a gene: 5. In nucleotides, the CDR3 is TGTGCCAGCAGCTCGGGACAGGGGGTTAGTGGGGCCAACGTCCTGACTTTC. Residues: CASSSGQGVSGANVLTF. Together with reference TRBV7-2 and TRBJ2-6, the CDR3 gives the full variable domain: GAGVSQSPSNKVTEKGKDVELRCDPISGHTALYWYRQSLGQGLEFLIYFQGNSAPDKSGLPSDRFSAERTGGSVSTLTIQRTQQEDSAVYLCASSSGQGVSGANVLTFGAGSRLTVL.

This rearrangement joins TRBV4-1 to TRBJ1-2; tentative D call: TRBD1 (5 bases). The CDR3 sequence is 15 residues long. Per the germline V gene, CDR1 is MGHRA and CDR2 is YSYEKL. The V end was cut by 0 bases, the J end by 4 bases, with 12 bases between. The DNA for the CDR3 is TGCGCCAGCAGCCAAGACAATGGGGCCCCCTATGGCTACACCTTC. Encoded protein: CASSQDNGAPYGYTF.

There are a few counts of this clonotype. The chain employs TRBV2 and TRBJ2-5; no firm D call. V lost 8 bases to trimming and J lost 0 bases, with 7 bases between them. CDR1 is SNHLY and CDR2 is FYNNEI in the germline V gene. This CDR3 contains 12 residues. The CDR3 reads CASLADQETQYF. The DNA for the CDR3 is TGTGCCAGCCTGGCAGACCAAGAGACCCAGTACTTC. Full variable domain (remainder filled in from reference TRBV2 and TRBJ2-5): EPEVTQTPSHQVTQMGQEVILRCVPISNHLYFYWYRQILGQKVEFLVSFYNNEISEKSEIFDDQFSVERPDGSNFTLKIRSTKLEDSAMYFCASLADQETQYFGPGTRLLVL.

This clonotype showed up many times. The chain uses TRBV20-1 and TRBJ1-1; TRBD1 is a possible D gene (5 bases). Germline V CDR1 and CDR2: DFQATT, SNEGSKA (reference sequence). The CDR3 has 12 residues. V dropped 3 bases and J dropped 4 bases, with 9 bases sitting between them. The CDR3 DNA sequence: TGCAGTGCTAGCGGGGGGGGCACTGAAGCTTTCTTT. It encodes CSASGGGTEAFF.

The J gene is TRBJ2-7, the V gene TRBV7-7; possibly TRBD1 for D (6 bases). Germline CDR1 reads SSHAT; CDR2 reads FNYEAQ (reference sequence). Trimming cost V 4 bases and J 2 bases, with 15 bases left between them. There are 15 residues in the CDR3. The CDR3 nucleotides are TGTGCCAGCAGCTATGGGCAGGGGCCTACCTACGAGCAGTACTTC. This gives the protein CASSYGQGPTYEQYF.

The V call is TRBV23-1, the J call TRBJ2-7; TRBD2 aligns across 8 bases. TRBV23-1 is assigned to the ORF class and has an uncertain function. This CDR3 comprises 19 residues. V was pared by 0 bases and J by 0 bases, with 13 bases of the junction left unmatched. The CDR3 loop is CASSQSRPTSSGSSYEQYF. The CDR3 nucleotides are TGCGCCAGCAGTCAATCCCGTCCAACCTCGAGCGGGAGCTCCTACGAGCAGTACTTC.

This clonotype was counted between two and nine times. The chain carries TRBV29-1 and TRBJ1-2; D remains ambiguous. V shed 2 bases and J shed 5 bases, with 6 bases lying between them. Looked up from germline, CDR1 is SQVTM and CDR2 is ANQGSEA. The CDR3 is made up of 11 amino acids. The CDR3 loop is CSVESGYGYTF. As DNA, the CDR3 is TGCAGCGTTGAAAGCGGGTATGGCTACACCTTC.

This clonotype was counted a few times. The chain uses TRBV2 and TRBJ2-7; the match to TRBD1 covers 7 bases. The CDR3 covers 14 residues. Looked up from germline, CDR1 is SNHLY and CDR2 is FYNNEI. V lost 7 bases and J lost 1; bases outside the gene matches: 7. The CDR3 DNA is TGTGCCAGCAACCCCCGGGACAGTTCCTACGAGCAGTACTTC. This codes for CASNPRDSSYEQYF.

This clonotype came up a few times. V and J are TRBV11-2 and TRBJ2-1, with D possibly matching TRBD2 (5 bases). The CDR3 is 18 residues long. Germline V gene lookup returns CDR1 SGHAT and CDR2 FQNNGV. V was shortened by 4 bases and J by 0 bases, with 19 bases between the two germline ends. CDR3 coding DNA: TGTGCCAGCAGCTACTATCCCCAGCGGAGACGCTCCTACAATGAGCAGTTCTTC. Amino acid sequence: CASSYYPQRRRSYNEQFF.

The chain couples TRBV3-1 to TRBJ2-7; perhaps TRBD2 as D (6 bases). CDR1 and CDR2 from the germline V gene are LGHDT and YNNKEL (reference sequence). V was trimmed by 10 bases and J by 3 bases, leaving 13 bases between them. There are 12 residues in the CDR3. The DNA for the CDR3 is TGTGCCACCAAAGGGACTTACTACGAGCAGTACTTC. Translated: CATKGTYYEQYF.

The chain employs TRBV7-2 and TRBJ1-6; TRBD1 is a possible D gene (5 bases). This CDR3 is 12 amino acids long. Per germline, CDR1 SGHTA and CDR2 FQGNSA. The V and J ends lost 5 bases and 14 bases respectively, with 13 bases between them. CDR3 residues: CASSTDRGALHF. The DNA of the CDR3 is TGTGCCAGCAGCACGGACCGAGGGGCCCTCCACTTT.

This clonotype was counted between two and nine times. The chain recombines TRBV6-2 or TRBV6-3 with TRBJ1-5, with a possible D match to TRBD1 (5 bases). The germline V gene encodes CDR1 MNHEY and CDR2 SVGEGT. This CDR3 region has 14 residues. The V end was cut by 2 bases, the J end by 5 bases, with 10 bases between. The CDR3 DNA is TGTGCCAGCAGTTACGCGGGACCTCATCAGCCCCAGCATTTT. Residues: CASSYAGPHQPQHF.

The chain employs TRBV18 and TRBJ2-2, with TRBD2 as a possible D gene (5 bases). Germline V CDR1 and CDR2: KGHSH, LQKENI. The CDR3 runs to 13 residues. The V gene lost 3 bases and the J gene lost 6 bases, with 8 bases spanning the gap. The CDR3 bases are TGTGCCAGCTCACCGAGGGTTGCCGGGGAGCTGTTTTTT. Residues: CASSPRVAGELFF. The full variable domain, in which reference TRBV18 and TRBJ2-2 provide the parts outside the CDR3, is NAGVMQNPRHLVRRRGQEARLRCSPMKGHSHVYWYRQLPEEGLKFMVYLQKENIIDESGMPKERFSAEFPKEGPSILRIQQVVRGDSAAYFCASSPRVAGELFFGEGSRLTVL.

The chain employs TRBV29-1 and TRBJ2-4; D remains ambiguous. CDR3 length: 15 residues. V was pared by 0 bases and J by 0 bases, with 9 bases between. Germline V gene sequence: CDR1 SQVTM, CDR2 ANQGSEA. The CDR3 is CSVEEQRQAKNIQYF. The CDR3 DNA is TGCAGCGTTGAAGAACAGCGACAAGCCAAAAACATTCAGTACTTC.

CDR3 residues: CAIAGDREIGSPLHF. In DNA, the CDR3 is TGTGCCATCGCGGGGGACAGGGAGATCGGCTCACCCCTCCACTTT. The chain joins TRBV10-3 to TRBJ1-6; 9 nucleotides align to TRBD1. The germline gives CDR1 ENHRY, CDR2 SYGVKD. The J segment lost 10 bases and the V segment lost 8 bases, leaving 12 bases of the junction unmatched. This CDR3 has 15 amino acids.

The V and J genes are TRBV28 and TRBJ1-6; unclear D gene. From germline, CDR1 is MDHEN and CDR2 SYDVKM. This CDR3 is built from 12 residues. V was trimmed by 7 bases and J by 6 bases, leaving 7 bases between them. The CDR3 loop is CASTRLNSPLHF. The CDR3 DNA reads TGTGCCAGCACTCGACTTAATTCACCCCTCCACTTT. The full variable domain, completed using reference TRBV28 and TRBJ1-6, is DVKVTQSSRYLVKRTGEKVFLECVQDMDHENMFWYRQDPGLGLRLIYFSYDVKMKEKGDIPEGYSVSREKKERFSLILESASTNQTSMYLCASTRLNSPLHFGNGTRLTVT.

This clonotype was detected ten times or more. This CDR3 reads CASSFSRPSGDQPQHF. The CDR3 DNA reads TGTGCCAGCAGTTTCAGCAGGCCGTCAGGGGATCAGCCCCAGCATTTT. This chain uses TRBV28 with TRBJ1-5; TRBD1 is a possible D gene (6 bases). CDR1 and CDR2 from the germline V gene are MDHEN and SYDVKM. The CDR3 runs 16 residues. Trimming took 3 bases from V and 5 from J, leaving 17 bases between them.

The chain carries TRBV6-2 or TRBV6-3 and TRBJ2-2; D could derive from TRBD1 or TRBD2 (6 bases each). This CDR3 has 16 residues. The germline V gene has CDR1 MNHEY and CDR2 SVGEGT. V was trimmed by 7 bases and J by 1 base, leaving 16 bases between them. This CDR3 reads CASTSSGAGNTGELFF. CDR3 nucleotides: TGTGCCAGCACTTCCTCGGGGGCAGGGAACACCGGGGAGCTGTTTTTT.